This TCR beta chain was observed in a study of radiation and T cells in renal cell carcinoma. Study-wide results and caveats: No pretreatment tumor biopsies were available for baseline clonotypes.

Concerning this clone itself: As yet, its antigen is unknown.

Time point indicated: blood 4 weeks post-SBRT, at nephrectomy. Treatment of the sample: 15 Gy SBRT to primary tumor, nephrectomy 4 weeks later. The CDR3 spans 15 residues. Between the trimmed V and J ends, which lost 3 bases and 0 bases, there was a span of 11 bases. CDR1 is SGHRS and CDR2 is YFSETQ in the germline V gene. TCRdb's copy holds only in-frame clones and misses some; the assay was immunoSEQ multiplex PCR. The sample carries about 83,000 clones, less than 90% recorded once. The chain uses TRBV5-1 and TRBJ2-3; D is undetermined. This receptor was identified in a woman between 55 and 75 years old with renal cell carcinoma. The material sequenced was blood, taken from a patient whose treatment included radiotherapy and nephrectomy. In nucleotides, the CDR3 is TGCGCCAGCAGCTCGGTCGGACCTAGCACAGATACGCAGTATTTT. It is translated as CASSSVGPSTDTQYF.